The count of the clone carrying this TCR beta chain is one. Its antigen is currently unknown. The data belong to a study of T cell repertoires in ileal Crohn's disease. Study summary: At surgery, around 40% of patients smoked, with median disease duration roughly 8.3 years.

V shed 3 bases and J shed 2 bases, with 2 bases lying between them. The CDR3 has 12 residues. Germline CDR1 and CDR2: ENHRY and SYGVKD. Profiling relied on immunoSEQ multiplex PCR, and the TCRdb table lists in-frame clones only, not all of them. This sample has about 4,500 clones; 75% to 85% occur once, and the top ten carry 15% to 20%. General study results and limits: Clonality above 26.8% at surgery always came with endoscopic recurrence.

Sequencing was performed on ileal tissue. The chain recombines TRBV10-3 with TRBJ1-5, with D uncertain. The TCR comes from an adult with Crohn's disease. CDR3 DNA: TGTGCCATCAGTGACGGCAATCAGCCCCAGCATTTT. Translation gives CAISDGNQPQHF.